These 21 T cell receptor beta chains were sequenced from one sample in a study of blood T cells in healthy people across ages. The authors ran a second PCR of roughly 6 to 12 cycles using a sample-barcoded 5' primer and a J-beta primer mix. TCRdb analysed the 5' RACE reads with MiXCR anew, one entry per CDR3 protein. This sample has some 860,000 distinct CDR3 sequences, with 56% found just once. The sample was blood. The receptors stem from a man aged 40-49 years in good health.

This clonotype was seen a few times. This chain uses TRBV5-6 with TRBJ1-5, with a tentative D call TRBD1 (6 bases). The CDR3 has 15 amino acids. Germline V gene lookup returns CDR1 SGHDT and CDR2 YYEEEE. V lost 4 bases, J lost 6 bases, and 17 bases lay in between. The CDR3 DNA reads as TGTGCCAGCAGCGAACAACAGGGTAGTAGTCAGCCCCAGCATTTT. This translates into CASSEQQGSSQPQHF.

With regard to this clonotype: One end of the junction is discordant with germline, which a read error may explain. The chain is built from TRBV20-1 and TRBJ2-3, with TRBD2 as a possible D gene (6 bases). This CDR3 has 17 residues. The germline V gene encodes CDR1 DFQATT and CDR2 SNEGSKA (reference sequence). The chain's CDR3 is CSARDLVSGLSTDTQYF. The CDR3 coding sequence is TGCAGTGCTAGAGATCTAGTTAGCGGACTTAGCACGGATACGCAGTATTTT.

The genes are TRBV7-2 and TRBJ2-3; 7 bases align to TRBD1. Germline CDR1 reads SGHTA; CDR2 reads FQGNSA. Trimming at V came to 5 bases and at J to 3 bases, leaving 11 bases not matched to a gene. The CDR3 covers 16 residues. Here the CDR3 reads CASSIPSGGYTDTQYF. The CDR3, as DNA: TGTGCCAGCAGCATCCCATCAGGGGGATATACAGATACGCAGTATTTT.

The rearrangement links TRBV28 to TRBJ2-7; D is tentatively TRBD1 or TRBD2 (5 bases each). There are 15 residues in the CDR3. Trimming shortened V by 5 bases and J by 1 base, and 15 bases separated the two germline ends. CDR1 and CDR2 from the germline V gene are MDHEN and SYDVKM. The CDR3, as DNA: TGTGCCAGCAGTCTTCCCGGGACGCTTTCCTACGAGCAGTACTTC. It yields the protein CASSLPGTLSYEQYF.

This clonotype has only a few counts. The rearrangement joins TRBV7-2 to TRBJ2-5; TRBD1 matches at 7 bases. V lost 3 bases to trimming and J lost 1 base; unmatched junction nucleotides: 8. Germline values: CDR1 SGHTA, CDR2 FQGNSA. There are 16 residues in the CDR3. For the CDR3, the DNA is TGTGCCAGCAGCTTTGAAGATGGGGACAGCCAAGAGACCCAGTACTTC. This encodes CASSFEDGDSQETQYF.

A few counts support this clonotype. The chain uses TRBV20-1 and TRBJ1-6, with D tentatively TRBD1 (5 bases). V was trimmed by 0 bases and J by 3 bases, leaving 15 bases between them. CDR3 length equals 17 residues. Germline V CDR1 and CDR2: DFQATT, SNEGSKA (reference sequence). CDR3 DNA: TGCAGTGCTAGAGATATCTTTAGGGGCGGCTATAATTCACCCCTCCACTTT. Protein: CSARDIFRGGYNSPLHF.

The rearrangement links TRBV4-3 to TRBJ1-2; TRBD1 is a possible D gene (5 bases). Trimming removed 1 base from V and 4 bases from J, with 13 bases in between. Per the germline V gene, CDR1 is LGHNA and CDR2 is YSLEER. The CDR3 contains 15 residues. CDR3 protein: CASSQGVGTSYGYTF. The DNA of the CDR3 is TGCGCCAGCAGCCAAGGGGTCGGGACTTCCTATGGCTACACCTTC.

The gene calls are TRBV4-1 and TRBJ1-6; tentatively, D is TRBD1 (5 bases). CDR1 and CDR2 (germline): MGHRA, YSYEKL. V was shortened by 2 bases and J by 5 bases, with 16 bases between the two germline ends. The CDR3 spans 17 residues. CDR3 sequence: CASSQPRGRANNSPLHF. Here the CDR3 DNA reads TGCGCCAGCAGCCAACCAAGGGGTCGCGCTAATAATTCACCCCTCCACTTT.

The V and J genes are TRBV11-1 and TRBJ2-4; D gene unclear. Per germline, CDR1 SGHAT and CDR2 FQDESV (reference sequence). The CDR3 is 11 amino acids. The V end lost 6 bases, the J end lost 6 bases, and 6 bases lay between the germline ends. The CDR3 spells CASSYGNIQYF. The CDR3 DNA is TGTGCCAGCAGTTATGGAAACATTCAGTACTTC.

V and J are TRBV7-9 and TRBJ1-2; D is perhaps TRBD1 (6 bases). This CDR3 comprises 15 residues. V lost 1 base to trimming and J lost 6 bases, with 15 bases between them. CDR1 is SEHNR, CDR2 FQNEAQ, per germline (reference sequence). The CDR3 DNA reads as TGTGCCAGCAGCTTAGTAGGGGGGCCGGGGGATGGCTACACCTTC. Amino acid sequence: CASSLVGGPGDGYTF.

This clonotype appeared a few times. The rearrangement joins TRBV4-3 to TRBJ1-4; D unresolved. Per the germline V gene, CDR1 is LGHNA and CDR2 is YSLEER. The V end lost 0 bases, the J end lost 7 bases, and 12 bases lay between the germline ends. CDR3 length: 15 residues. CDR3 nucleotides: TGCGCCAGCAGCCAAGATAGGCTGCGGGGTGAAAAACTGTTTTTT. Protein sequence: CASSQDRLRGEKLFF.

With respect to this clonotype: The junction and the germline gene differ at one end; a read error may be behind it. This rearrangement joins TRBV7-2 to TRBJ1-6; D possibly corresponds to TRBD1 (5 bases). Germline V gives CDR1 SGHTA, CDR2 FQGNSA. The CDR3 spans 12 residues. CDR3 residues: CVSSSTASPLHF. CDR3 bases: TGTGTCAGCAGCTCGACAGCCTCACCCCTCCACTTT.

This clonotype has just one count. A much larger clone differs from this one at a single base, so this may be a read error. Here the CDR3 reads CANSARQGQASTYGYTF. The CDR3 DNA is TGTGCCAACAGTGCCCGACAAGGACAGGCTTCAACCTATGGCTACACCTTC. This chain connects TRBV6-1 to TRBJ1-2; TRBD1 matches 7 bases. Germline V gene data show CDR1 as MNHNS and CDR2 as SASEGT. This CDR3 comprises 17 residues.

This clonotype was detected a few times. The chain recombines TRBV6-5 with TRBJ2-5, with 13 positions matching TRBD2. Trimming removed 1 base from V and 3 bases from J; junction bases left unmatched: 8. The germline CDR1 and CDR2 sequences are MNHEY and SVGAGI. The CDR3 runs 18 residues. The CDR3 DNA reads TGTGCCAGCAGTTACTTGGGACTAGCGGGAAACGACAAAGAGACCCAGTACTTC. Amino acid sequence: CASSYLGLAGNDKETQYF.

CDR3 DNA sequence: TGTGCCAGCAGCGAATCGATCACGTTCTTTGAGACCCAGTACTTC. Protein sequence: CASSESITFFETQYF. The chain has TRBV9 and TRBJ2-5, with no clear D. This CDR3 region has 15 residues. Germline values: CDR1 SGDLS, CDR2 YYNGEE. The V and J ends lost 3 bases and 5 bases respectively, with 17 bases between them.

The chain combines TRBV28 with TRBJ1-5; a weak D match, TRBD1 (5 bases). V was cut by 1 base and J by 2 bases, with 12 bases left in between. CDR1 is MDHEN, CDR2 SYDVKM, per germline. This CDR3 has 16 amino acids. In nucleotides, the CDR3 is TGTGCCAGCAGTTTATTGGGGGATCGGGGCAATCAGCCCCAGCATTTT. Translating gives CASSLLGDRGNQPQHF.

The V and J genes are TRBV6-1 and TRBJ1-1; 7 nucleotides align to TRBD1. Germline loops: CDR1 MNHNS, CDR2 SASEGT. V trimming: 9 bases; J trimming: 3 bases; junction bases outside the gene matches: 10. The CDR3 is made up of 14 amino acids. Here the CDR3 DNA reads TGTGCCAGTACCCCAACAGGGGTGTACACTGAAGCTTTCTTT. Protein product: CASTPTGVYTEAFF.

This chain uses TRBV4-2 with TRBJ1-5; no reliable D call. Trimming shortened V by 2 bases and J by 1 base, and 21 bases separated the two germline ends. The CDR3 is 19 residues long. Germline V CDR1 and CDR2: LGHNA, YNFKEQ. CDR3 in amino acids: CASSQFDTGGSGSNQPQHF. Written as DNA, the CDR3 is TGTGCCAGCAGCCAATTTGACACGGGAGGTAGTGGCAGCAATCAGCCCCAGCATTTT.

The chain recombines TRBV24-1 with TRBJ1-4; D gene uncertain. V dropped 3 bases and J dropped 8 bases, with 15 bases sitting between them. Per germline, CDR1 KGHDR and CDR2 SFDVKD. This CDR3 region has 15 residues. The CDR3, as DNA: TGTGCCACCAGTGATCGTTCTACTTCGGACGAAAAACTGTTTTTT. Encoded protein: CATSDRSTSDEKLFF.

This clonotype has more than one count but fewer than ten. The chain combines TRBV2 with TRBJ1-5; D ambiguous. In germline, CDR1 is SNHLY, CDR2 FYNNEI. There are 15 residues in the CDR3. V lost 7 bases to trimming and J lost 3 bases, with 16 bases between them. DNA of the CDR3: TGTGCCAGCAACGAAGCGGGTTTTATCAATCAGCCCCAGCATTTT. Translating gives CASNEAGFINQPQHF.

This clonotype came up many times. The chain couples TRBV5-1 to TRBJ2-6, with 7 bases that match TRBD1. CDR1 SGHRS and CDR2 YFSETQ come from the germline V gene. This CDR3 contains 18 residues. Trimming removed 0 bases from V and 0 bases from J; junction bases left unmatched: 6. DNA for the CDR3: TGCGCCAGCAGCTTGGAAGGGACAGCCTACTCTGGGGCCAACGTCCTGACTTTC. Its protein product is CASSLEGTAYSGANVLTF.